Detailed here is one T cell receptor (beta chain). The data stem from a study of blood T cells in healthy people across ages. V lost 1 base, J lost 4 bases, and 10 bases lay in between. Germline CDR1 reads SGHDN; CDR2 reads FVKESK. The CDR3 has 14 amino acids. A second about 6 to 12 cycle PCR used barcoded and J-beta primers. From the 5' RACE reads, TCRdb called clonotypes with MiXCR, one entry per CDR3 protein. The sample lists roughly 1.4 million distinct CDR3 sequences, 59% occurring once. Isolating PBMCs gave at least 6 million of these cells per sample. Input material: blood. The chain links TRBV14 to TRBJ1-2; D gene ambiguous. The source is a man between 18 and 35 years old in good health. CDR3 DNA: TGTGCCAGCAGCCAAGTTCTGGGAGGCTATGGCTACACCTTC. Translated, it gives CASSQVLGGYGYTF. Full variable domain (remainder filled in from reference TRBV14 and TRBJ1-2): EAGVTQFPSHSVIEKGQTVTLRCDPISGHDNLYWYRRVMGKEIKFLLHFVKESKQDESGMPNNRFLAERTGGTYSTLKVQPAELEDSGVYFCASSQVLGGYGYTFGSGTRLTVV.